The present T cell receptor (beta chain) was sequenced within a study of T cell responses to AZD1222 COVID-19 vaccine. Notes on the study in general: Females made up more of the donors, who were largely white British, and clonal diversity may have come out too low. Just 5 or 6 AZD1222 recipients tested seropositive at baseline.

Repertoires were generated with immunoSEQ multiplex PCR, while TCRdb's copy carries only in-frame clones and drops some. The sample lists just under 90,000 clones, about 91% occurring once. This clone appeared once. The antigen is not known. CDR3 length: 16 amino acids. Germline assignment: CDR1 SGHTA and CDR2 FQGNSA. Trimming cost V 5 bases and J 6 bases, with 20 bases left between them. This clonotype originated in an adult who received the AZD1222 COVID-19 vaccine. V and J are TRBV7-2 and TRBJ2-1, with D possibly TRBD1 on 6 matching bases. The sequences come from peripheral blood, collected 28 days after the second AZD1222 dose. CDR3 in amino acids: CASSPFGPQGPNEQFF. CDR3 nucleotides: TGTGCCAGCAGCCCGTTCGGGCCCCAGGGGCCCAATGAGCAGTTCTTC.